This entry lists 14 T cell receptor beta chains sequenced from one sample in a study of response to subunit inactivated influenza vaccine. TCRdb itself ran the RT-PCR reads through MiXCR, one entry per CDR3 protein. The table shows about 800,000 distinct CDR3 sequences, with 20% to 25% occurring only once. The material was PBMCs from blood, obtained around 5 days after vaccination. The source is a man aged 45-65 years who received an inactivated influenza vaccine.

The genes are TRBV27 and TRBJ2-3; TRBD1 might be the D (5 bases). The germline gives CDR1 MNHEY, CDR2 SMNVEV (reference sequence). The ends were cut back, 4 bases at V and 5 bases at J, with 19 bases in the middle. This CDR3 is 16 amino acids long. The CDR3 region has the DNA TGTGCCAGCAGTTCCTCAGACAGAATAGATCAAGATACGCAGTATTTT. This codes for CASSSSDRIDQDTQYF.

This rearrangement joins TRBV20-1 to TRBJ2-3; 8 bases map to TRBD2. The CDR3 is made up of 14 amino acids. V lost 6 bases, J lost 4 bases, and 9 bases stayed unmatched. CDR1 is DFQATT and CDR2 is SNEGSKA in the germline V gene (reference sequence). DNA for the CDR3: TGCAGTGCCCAGACCGGGACTAGGGCAGATACGCAGTATTTT. It codes for CSAQTGTRADTQYF.

This clonotype was observed a handful of times. The chain links TRBV18 to TRBJ2-3; D ambiguous. Germline assignment: CDR1 KGHSH and CDR2 LQKENI. Trimming took off 5 bases at V and 0 bases at J, with 9 bases between the two ends. There are 14 residues in the CDR3. This chain's CDR3 is CASSSARSTDTQYF. In DNA form, the CDR3 reads TGTGCCAGCTCATCGGCCCGAAGCACAGATACGCAGTATTTT.

This clonotype was picked up a small number of times. This rearrangement joins TRBV9 to TRBJ2-5; 8 bases map to TRBD2. Looked up from germline, CDR1 is SGDLS and CDR2 is YYNGEE. J gave up 4 bases and V 1 base, and 6 bases lay outside the gene matches. CDR3 length equals 15 residues. CDR3 sequence (DNA): TGTGCCAGCAGCGTATTAGGGGCGGGGGGAGAGACCCAGTACTTC. This encodes CASSVLGAGGETQYF. The whole variable domain, filled in from reference TRBV9 and TRBJ2-5, reads DSGVTQTPKHLITATGQRVTLRCSPRSGDLSVYWYQQSLDQGLQFLIQYYNGEERAKGNILERFSAQQFPDLHSELNLSSLELGDSALYFCASSVLGAGGETQYFGPGTRLLVL.

This chain uses TRBV19 with TRBJ1-1; D call uncertain. The CDR3 has 14 amino acids. Germline V gives CDR1 LNHDA, CDR2 SQIVND (reference sequence). V was shortened by 0 bases and J by 4 bases, with 9 bases between the two germline ends. The DNA of the CDR3 is TGTGCCAGTAGTATAGATACGGTGCGCACTGAAGCTTTCTTT. This translates into CASSIDTVRTEAFF.

V usage is TRBV4-1 and J usage is TRBJ2-1; D unresolved. This CDR3 spans 14 amino acids. V gave up 1 base and J gave up 5 bases, with 9 bases separating them. The germline V gene has CDR1 MGHRA and CDR2 YSYEKL. CDR3 region: CASSQVPLNNEQFF. The DNA of the CDR3 is TGCGCCAGCAGCCAAGTCCCTTTAAACAATGAGCAGTTCTTC.

This clonotype has at least ten counts. This chain joins TRBV5-1 and TRBJ1-2; D is ambiguous. The CDR3 consists of 13 residues. Germline values: CDR1 SGHRS, CDR2 YFSETQ. V shed 3 bases and J shed 2 bases, with 8 bases lying between them. CDR3 in DNA: TGCGCCAGCAGCTCCGGACTGAACTATGGCTACACCTTC. Translated: CASSSGLNYGYTF.

The rearrangement uses TRBV7-2 and TRBJ2-2, with a weak D call TRBD2 (6 bases). Germline-derived CDR1 and CDR2 are SGHTA and FQGNSA. This CDR3 region has 15 residues. V lost 1 base and J 6 bases, leaving 12 bases between the germline ends. In nucleotides, the CDR3 is TGTGCCAGCAGCTTAGAGTCGGGAGTAGCCGGGGAGCTGTTTTTT. This translates into CASSLESGVAGELFF.

This sequence joins TRBV9 and TRBJ1-2; D gene unclear. This CDR3 comprises 14 residues. Germline CDR1 SGDLS, CDR2 YYNGEE. Trimming stripped 7 bases from V and 6 bases from J, with 19 bases between. The DNA for the CDR3 is TGTGCCAGCGGTCGAAGGACGCGAATGGATGGCTACACCTTC. Amino acids: CASGRRTRMDGYTF.

This clonotype was counted a few times. V usage is TRBV28 and J usage is TRBJ2-2; TRBD1 agrees at 12 bases. The ends lost 7 bases at V and 7 bases at J; junction bases unmatched: 7. The V gene's germline CDR1 is MDHEN and CDR2 SYDVKM. The CDR3 loop spans 15 amino acids. The CDR3 region has the DNA TGTGCCAGCAAAACCGGGACAGGGGGCCTCGGGGAGCTGTTTTTT. Its protein is CASKTGTGGLGELFF.

The genes are TRBV9 and TRBJ2-2; D is unresolved. V lost 3 bases to trimming and J lost 5 bases, with 8 bases between them. Looked up from germline, CDR1 is SGDLS and CDR2 is YYNGEE. This CDR3 is 13 amino acids long. The CDR3, as DNA: TGTGCCAGCAGCGCCGACATTACCGGGGAGCTGTTTTTT. This translates into CASSADITGELFF.

This clonotype was found many times. The chain carries TRBV6-2 or TRBV6-3 and TRBJ2-7, with 8 bases fitting TRBD1. Germline CDR1 is MNHEY and CDR2 is SVGEGT. J gave up 0 bases and V 6 bases, and 4 bases lay outside the gene matches. The length of the CDR3 is 14 residues. Here the CDR3 DNA reads TGTGCCAGCAGAACCGGGACAGGCTCCTACGAGCAGTACTTC. It translates to CASRTGTGSYEQYF.

The chain joins TRBV5-5 to TRBJ2-5; 9 bases agree with TRBD1. Germline CDR1 SGHKS, CDR2 YYEKEE (reference sequence). The CDR3 runs 15 residues. Losses at the gene ends were 1 base for V and 3 bases for J; bases not matched to a gene: 4. The CDR3 DNA is TGTGCCAGCAGCTTGCAGGGACAGGGAAAAGAGACCCAGTACTTC. Residues: CASSLQGQGKETQYF.

This clonotype was seen more than once but under ten times. V and J are TRBV5-1 and TRBJ2-3; no firm D call. This CDR3 region has 15 residues. V was trimmed by 2 bases and J by 1 base, leaving 11 bases between them. Germline V gene lookup returns CDR1 SGHRS and CDR2 YFSETQ. The DNA for the CDR3 is TGCGCCAGCAGCTTCAGAGGTGGGCGCACAGATACGCAGTATTTT. Amino acid sequence: CASSFRGGRTDTQYF.